These T cell receptor beta chains were read from a single sample in a study of T cells in Graves' hyperthyroidism and ophthalmopathy. TCRdb redid the calling of the multiplex PCR reads with MiXCR, one entry per CDR3 protein. The table shows some 620,000 distinct CDR3 sequences, with around 15% occurring only once. The specimen was blood. These receptor sequences come from a woman aged 30 to 39 with Graves' hyperthyroidism. Each CDR3 is given with its conserved first and last residue. The D gene is left open where the match is weak. Part of the rows lack a size; the others show once, few, many or a class for expanded clones.

j_call cdr3_length clone_size d_call v_call cdr3_aa cdr3_nt
TRBJ2-5 12 many TRBD1 TRBV2 CASSRGRETQYF TGTGCCAGCAGCAGGGGGCGAGAGACCCAGTACTTC
TRBJ1-5 16 . . TRBV19 CASSPSSANLNQPQHF TGTGCCAGTAGTCCATCGTCCGCGAACCTCAATCAGCCCCAGCATTTT
TRBJ1-1 13 . . TRBV11-1 CASSLFRGEEAFF TGTGCCAGCAGCTTGTTCCGGGGGGAGGAAGCTTTCTTT
TRBJ2-3 15 few TRBD2 TRBV20-1 CSAHSLAGATDTQYF TGCAGTGCCCATTCTCTAGCGGGGGCCACAGATACGCAGTATTTT
TRBJ2-7 15 few TRBD2 TRBV20-1 CSATDGLAAAYEQYF TGCAGTGCTACCGATGGACTAGCGGCCGCCTACGAGCAGTACTTC
TRBJ2-1 18 few TRBD2 TRBV18 CASSPSSSSGRIYNEQFF TGTGCCAGCTCACCATCATCCTCTAGCGGGAGGATTTACAATGAGCAGTTCTTC
TRBJ2-3 12 many . TRBV20-1 CSATMSTDTQYF TGCAGTGCTACCATGTCCACAGATACGCAGTATTTT
TRBJ1-2 13 . TRBD1 TRBV20-1 CSATGTGVYGYTF TGCAGTGCCACCGGGACAGGGGTCTATGGCTACACCTTC
TRBJ2-1 15 many TRBD1 TRBV9 CASGKSGTGNDEQFF TGTGCCAGTGGGAAATCCGGGACAGGGAACGATGAGCAGTTCTTC
TRBJ2-1 14 many . TRBV15 CATSRDPPPNEQFF TGTGCCACCAGCAGAGACCCCCCTCCCAATGAGCAGTTCTTC
TRBJ2-5 14 many . TRBV11-3 CASSLVPSQETQYF TGTGCCAGCAGCTTAGTGCCCTCACAAGAGACCCAGTACTTC
TRBJ1-1 13 many TRBD1 TRBV24-1 CATSTTGDTEAFF TGTGCCACCAGCACAACAGGGGATACTGAAGCTTTCTTT
TRBJ2-1 14 . . TRBV3-1 CASSQDWGNNEQFF TGTGCCAGCAGCCAAGATTGGGGCAACAATGAGCAGTTCTTC
TRBJ2-2 19 many TRBD2 TRBV12-3/TRBV12-4 CASRTHRVAGDEWTGELFF TGTGCCAGCAGAACCCACCGGGTAGCGGGAGACGAATGGACCGGGGAGCTGTTTTTT
TRBJ1-6 15 once . TRBV19 CASGRGASSNSPLHF TGTGCCAGTGGTCGGGGGGCGTCGTCCAATTCACCCCTCCACTTT
TRBJ2-1 14 many TRBD2 TRBV5-1 CASSTSGRVYEQFF TGCGCCAGCAGCACTAGCGGGAGGGTATATGAGCAGTTCTTC
TRBJ1-4 14 . TRBD1 TRBV5-6 CASSPGQDNEKLFF TGTGCCAGCAGCCCGGGACAGGACAATGAAAAACTGTTTTTT
TRBJ1-6 15 many TRBD1 TRBV27 CASSTRDSYNSPLHF TGTGCCAGCAGTACCCGGGACAGCTATAATTCACCCCTCCACTTT
TRBJ1-1 11 few . TRBV9 CASSPQVEAFF TGTGCCAGCAGCCCCCAGGTTGAAGCTTTCTTT
TRBJ1-6 14 . . TRBV27 CASSLREGGSPLHF TGTGCCAGCAGTTTGAGAGAGGGAGGTTCACCCCTCCACTTT
TRBJ1-5 12 many . TRBV28 CASSWGGQPQHF TGTGCCAGCAGTTGGGGGGGCCAGCCCCAGCATTTT
TRBJ2-2 14 . . TRBV4-3 CASSQDKGAGELFF TGCGCCAGCAGCCAAGATAAGGGGGCCGGGGAGCTGTTTTTT
TRBJ2-7 14 many TRBD2 TRBV27 CASPFQREHNEQYF TGTGCCAGCCCGTTTCAGCGGGAACACAACGAGCAGTACTTC
TRBJ1-1 16 many . TRBV28 CASSLYPGPGPTEAFF TGTGCCAGCAGTTTATATCCTGGGCCAGGGCCCACTGAAGCTTTCTTT
TRBJ2-7 14 . . TRBV14 CASSQGPLYDEQYF TGTGCCAGCAGCCAAGGGCCCCTTTATGACGAGCAGTACTTC
TRBJ2-1 13 many . TRBV30 CAWSKQGRNEQFF TGTGCCTGGAGTAAACAGGGGAGGAATGAGCAGTTCTTC
TRBJ1-4 15 . . TRBV30 CAWNQMRGADEKLFF TGTGCCTGGAACCAGATGAGGGGCGCGGATGAAAAACTGTTTTTT
TRBJ2-5 12 many TRBD2 TRBV11-2 CASSREVETQYF TGTGCCAGCAGCCGGGAGGTAGAGACCCAGTACTTC
TRBJ1-1 14 many . TRBV6-2/TRBV6-3 CASSYSNVNTEAFF TGTGCCAGCAGTTACTCGAACGTGAACACTGAAGCTTTCTTT
TRBJ1-2 14 . TRBD1 TRBV27 CASSLTGLDEGYTF TGTGCCAGCAGTCTGACAGGGTTAGATGAGGGCTACACCTTC
TRBJ1-1 14 many TRBD1 TRBV24-1 CATRTGGRDTEAFF TGTGCCACCAGGACAGGGGGCAGGGACACTGAAGCTTTCTTT
TRBJ2-2 13 few . TRBV6-5 CASSYSGRGELFF TGTGCCAGCAGTTACTCGGGGCGAGGGGAGCTGTTTTTT
TRBJ2-1 17 few . TRBV14 CASSQRTRGGFYNEQFF TGTGCCAGCAGCCAAAGGACCCGTGGGGGGTTCTACAATGAGCAGTTCTTC